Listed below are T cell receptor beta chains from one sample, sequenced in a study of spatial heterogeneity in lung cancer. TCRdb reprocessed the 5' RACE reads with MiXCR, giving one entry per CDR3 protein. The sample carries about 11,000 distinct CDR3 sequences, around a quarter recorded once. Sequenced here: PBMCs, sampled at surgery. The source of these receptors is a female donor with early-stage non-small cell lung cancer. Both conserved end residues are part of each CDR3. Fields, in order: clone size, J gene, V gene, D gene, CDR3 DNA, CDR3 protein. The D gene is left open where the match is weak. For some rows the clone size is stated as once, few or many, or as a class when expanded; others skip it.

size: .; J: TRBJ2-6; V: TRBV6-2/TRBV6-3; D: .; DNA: TGTGCCAGCAGCCCCAGGGGAGCCTCTGGGGCCAACGTCCTGATTTTC; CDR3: CASSPRGASGANVLIF
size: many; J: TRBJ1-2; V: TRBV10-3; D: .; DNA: TGTGCCATCAGTGGATCAGGGGATGGCTACACCTTC; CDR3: CAISGSGDGYTF
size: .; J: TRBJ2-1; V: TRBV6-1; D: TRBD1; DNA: TGTGCCAGCAGTGGACAGGGGTCCAACAATGAGCAGTTCTTC; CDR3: CASSGQGSNNEQFF
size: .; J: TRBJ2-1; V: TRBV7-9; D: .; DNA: TGTGCCAGCAACCACCTCAAGCGGAGCTCCTACAATGAGCAGTTCTTC; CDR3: CASNHLKRSSYNEQFF
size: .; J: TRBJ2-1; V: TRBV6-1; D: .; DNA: TGTGCCAGCAGTGAAGCTTTAGACTCCTACAATGAGCAGTTCTTC; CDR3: CASSEALDSYNEQFF
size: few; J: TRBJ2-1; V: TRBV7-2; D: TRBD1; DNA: TGTGCCAGCAGCTTTGACAGGGGGCGGATTTTCAATGAGCAGTTCTTC; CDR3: CASSFDRGRIFNEQFF
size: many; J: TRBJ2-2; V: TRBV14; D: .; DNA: TGTGCCAGCAGCCAAAGGAGAATTTCCATGCCCGGGGAGCTGTTTTTT; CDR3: CASSQRRISMPGELFF
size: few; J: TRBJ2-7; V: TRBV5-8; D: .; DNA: TGTGCCAGCAGCCGGCAGGGTTACGAGCAGTACTTC; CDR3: CASSRQGYEQYF
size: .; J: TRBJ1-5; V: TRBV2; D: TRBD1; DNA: TGTGCCAGCAAAGACAGGGAATGGGATCAGCCCCAGCATTTT; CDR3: CASKDREWDQPQHF
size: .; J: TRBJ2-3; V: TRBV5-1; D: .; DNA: TGCGCCAGCACCGAGGTGGGAGGAGATACGCAGTATTTT; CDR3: CASTEVGGDTQYF
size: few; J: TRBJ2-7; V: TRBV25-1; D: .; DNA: TGTGCCAGCGTCGGACAGAGCTACGAGCAGTACTTC; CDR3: CASVGQSYEQYF
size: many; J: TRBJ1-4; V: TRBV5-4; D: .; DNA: TGTGCCAGCAGCTTGTGGGGGAGCCCTAATGAAAAACTGTTTTTT; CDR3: CASSLWGSPNEKLFF
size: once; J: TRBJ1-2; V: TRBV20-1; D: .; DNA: TGCAGTGCTCCCCGGGCAGGAGGCGGGCTTTCCTATGGCTACACCTTC; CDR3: CSAPRAGGGLSYGYTF
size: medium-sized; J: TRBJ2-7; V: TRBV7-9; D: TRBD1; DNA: TGTGCCAGCAGCTCATTCAGGGGGAATGAGCAGTACTTC; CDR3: CASSSFRGNEQYF
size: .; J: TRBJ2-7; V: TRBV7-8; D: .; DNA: TGTGCCAGCAGCTTCGGGGCAACTGCCTACGAGCAGTACTTC; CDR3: CASSFGATAYEQYF
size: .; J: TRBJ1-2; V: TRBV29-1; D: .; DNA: TGCAGCGTTGATTTGCAGAACTATGGCTACACCTTC; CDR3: CSVDLQNYGYTF
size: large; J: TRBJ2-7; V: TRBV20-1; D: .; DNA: TGCAGTGCTAGAGATGCTAGATGGGACTACGAGCAGTACTTC; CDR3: CSARDARWDYEQYF
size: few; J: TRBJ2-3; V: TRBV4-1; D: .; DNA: TGCGCCAGCAGCCAAGGAAGGGGCCCCATTTATACGCAGTATTTT; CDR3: CASSQGRGPIYTQYF
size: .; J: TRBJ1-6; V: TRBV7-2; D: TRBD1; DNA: TGTGCCAGCAGCCTGGACAGGTTTTATAATTCACCCCTCCACTTT; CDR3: CASSLDRFYNSPLHF
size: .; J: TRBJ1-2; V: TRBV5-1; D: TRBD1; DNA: TGCGCCAGCAGTCAACCGGGACAGGGTTTCGGCTACACCTTC; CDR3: CASSQPGQGFGYTF
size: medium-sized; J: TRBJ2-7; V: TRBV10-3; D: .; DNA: TGTGCCATCAGTGAGTCGGCGGGACAGTTCGACGAGCAGTACTTC; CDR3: CAISESAGQFDEQYF
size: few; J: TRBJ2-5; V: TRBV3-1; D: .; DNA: TGTGCCAGCAGCCAAGGGAGAGCAGAGACCCAGTACTTC; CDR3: CASSQGRAETQYF
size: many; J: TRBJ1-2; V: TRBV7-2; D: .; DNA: TGTGCCAGCAGCTTAGGACAGCTCTATGGCTACACCTTC; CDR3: CASSLGQLYGYTF
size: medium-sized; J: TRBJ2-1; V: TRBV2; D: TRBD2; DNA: TGTGCCAGCAGTGACGATCTAGCGGGAGGGCCCCATGAGCAGTTCTTC; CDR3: CASSDDLAGGPHEQFF
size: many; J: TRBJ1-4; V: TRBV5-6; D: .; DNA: .; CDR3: CASSAQVLRLMKNCFF
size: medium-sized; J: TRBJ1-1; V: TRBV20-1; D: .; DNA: TGCAGTGCTAGAGATCTTAGAGGGGACCCTGAAGCTTTCTTT; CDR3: CSARDLRGDPEAFF
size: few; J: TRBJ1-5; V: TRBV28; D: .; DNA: TGTGCCAGCAGTTTCTACAGGGCGAATCAGCCCCAGCATTTT; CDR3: CASSFYRANQPQHF
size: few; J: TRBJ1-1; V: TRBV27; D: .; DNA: TGTGCCAGCAGTTCGAGACAAGGAGACACTGAAGCTTTCTTT; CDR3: CASSSRQGDTEAFF
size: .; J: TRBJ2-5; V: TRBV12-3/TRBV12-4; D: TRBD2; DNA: TGTGCCAGCAGCCCAGCGGGAGTCCGAGAGACCCAGTACTTC; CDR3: CASSPAGVRETQYF
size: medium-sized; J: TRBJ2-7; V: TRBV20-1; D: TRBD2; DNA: TGCAGTGCTAGAGACACTGGCGGGAGGAATTACGAGCAGTACTTC; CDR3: CSARDTGGRNYEQYF
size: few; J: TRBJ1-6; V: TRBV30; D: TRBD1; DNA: TGTGCCTGGAGGAGCGGACAGGGACGGTCACCCCTCCACTTT; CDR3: CAWRSGQGRSPLHF
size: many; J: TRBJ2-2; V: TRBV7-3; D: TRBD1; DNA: TGTGCCAGCAGCTTAATAGGGACAGAGAACACCGGGGAGCTGTTTTTT; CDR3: CASSLIGTENTGELFF
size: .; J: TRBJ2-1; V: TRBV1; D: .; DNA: TGCACCAGCAGCCAAGAAAGGGCTAGCGGGGGATACAATGAGCAGTTCTTC; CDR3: CTSSQERASGGYNEQFF
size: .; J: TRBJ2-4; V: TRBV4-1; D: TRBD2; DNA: TGCGCCAGCAGCCAAGATGTGACTAGCGGGAGTGACATTCAGTACTTC; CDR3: CASSQDVTSGSDIQYF
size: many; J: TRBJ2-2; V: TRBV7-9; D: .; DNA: TGTGCCAGCAGCTCCGGCACCGGGGAGCTGTTTTTT; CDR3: CASSSGTGELFF
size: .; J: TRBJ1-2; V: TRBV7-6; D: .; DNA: TGTGTCAGCAGCTTAGGCCGGGGGCAGGCCTATGGCTACACCTTC; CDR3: CVSSLGRGQAYGYTF
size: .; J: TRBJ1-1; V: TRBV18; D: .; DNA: TGTGCCAGCTCACCCCGGTACAGAGTGAACACTGAAGCTTTCTTT; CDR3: CASSPRYRVNTEAFF
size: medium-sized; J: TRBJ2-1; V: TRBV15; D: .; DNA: TGTGCCACCAGCCGAAACCTACAAGGTGACTCCTACAATGAGCAGTTCTTC; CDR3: CATSRNLQGDSYNEQFF